This T cell receptor (beta chain) was found in a study of T cell responses to AZD1222 COVID-19 vaccine. Sequencing used immunoSEQ multiplex PCR; TCRdb keeps in-frame clones, though not all of them. The sample lists roughly 150,000 clones; 90% were seen once. Trimming stripped 1 base from V and 4 bases from J, with 13 bases between. From germline, CDR1 is SGHVS and CDR2 FNYEAQ. CDR3 length: 15 residues. This clonotype was sampled from an adult in good health. Material: peripheral blood, obtained on day 0 of AZD1222 vaccination. The chain carries TRBV7-6 and TRBJ1-1; the D gene is possibly TRBD1 (5 bases). Here the CDR3 reads CASSLGGETFTEAFF. The CDR3 nucleotides are TGTGCCAGCAGCTTAGGAGGGGAAACGTTCACTGAAGCTTTCTTT.